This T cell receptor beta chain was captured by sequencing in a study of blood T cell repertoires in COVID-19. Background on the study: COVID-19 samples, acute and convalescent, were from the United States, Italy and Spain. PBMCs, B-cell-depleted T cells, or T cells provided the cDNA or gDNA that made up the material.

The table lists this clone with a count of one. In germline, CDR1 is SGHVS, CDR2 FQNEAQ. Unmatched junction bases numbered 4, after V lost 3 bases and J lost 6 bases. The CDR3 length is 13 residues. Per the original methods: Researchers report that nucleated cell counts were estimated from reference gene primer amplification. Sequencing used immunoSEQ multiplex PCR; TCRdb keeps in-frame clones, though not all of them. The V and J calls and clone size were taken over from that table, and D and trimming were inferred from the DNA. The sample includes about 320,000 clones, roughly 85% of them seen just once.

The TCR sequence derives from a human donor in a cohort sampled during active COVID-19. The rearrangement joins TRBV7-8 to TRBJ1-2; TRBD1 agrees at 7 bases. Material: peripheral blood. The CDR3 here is CASSLTGKDGYTF. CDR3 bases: TGTGCCAGCAGCTTGACAGGGAAAGATGGCTACACCTTC.